The source of this TCR beta chain is a study of cytomegalovirus exposure and HLA in healthy donors (dated by TCRdb to the late 2010s). Background for the entire study: An earlier analysis of 587 of the donors reported 250 to 300 Gb of sequence data and 117 million unique TCR beta sequences obtained from around 170 million T cells. Roughly 290 gigabases of sequencing data and around 88 million unique TCR sequences made up an early release that covered approximately 700 HLA-typed donors. Among the approximately 420 genotyped donors, about 83% belonged to the genetic ancestry cluster associated with self-reported Caucasian donors. The aim of the study was to test whether cataloging public T cell receptors could identify signatures of past pathogen exposure. The T cell repertoires of 666 subjects were profiled by immunosequencing and related to cytomegalovirus serostatus. Besides the first cohort of approximately 670 subjects, a separate validation cohort made up of 120 different subjects was used. To predict cytomegalovirus infection status, the study brought together high-throughput TCR immunosequencing, statistical association of individual TCRs with disease status, and machine learning. To study patterns of TCR occurrence, a later analysis re-analyzed previously published TCR beta repertoires from 550 to 800 donors and added high-resolution HLA genotyping. In the later analysis, no new phenotypic data were used to find candidate immune exposures; instead, reliance was placed on TCR beta sequences and their occurrence across donors. In an earlier analysis of roughly 600 of the donors, high-throughput TCR beta sequencing was used to judge whether each TCR beta V gene segment behaved as functional or pseudogenic. Donor age, sex, ethnicity and CMV serostatus were collected together with the repertoire data. A later genetic analysis took genome-wide SNP genotypes for 398 of the 666 donors and used that subset as a discovery cohort. All discovery cohort repertoires had been generated on a single sequencing platform. HLA typing covered class I and class II loci at four-digit resolution. Typing coverage varied by locus: roughly 620-630 donors for A, B, C, DRB1 and DQB1; more than 500 for DQA1; nearly 610 for DPA1; 450 to 480 for DPB1. Five DR-DQ haplotypes were handled as single units for association and clustering because linkage in the cohort was strong. Across approximately 400 genotyped donors of the cohort, an average of about 240,000 unique TCR beta nucleotide sequences per donor were sequenced, and roughly 20% of those sequences were non-productive. Beyond this particular receptor, the publication reports: According to a later genetic analysis, donors in an Asian-associated ancestry cluster had fewer N-insertions in productive TCRs than the approximately 710-donor mean. Presence/absence analyses assumed roughly uniform sequencing depth across donors, an assumption that may not hold. The classifier was reported to diagnose cytomegalovirus status with high specificity and sensitivity in both the original and validation cohorts. In a later analysis, the rate of TCR association differed among HLA loci, with DRB1 alleles having the most associated TCRs and HLA-C alleles having the fewest. A later analysis found that most CMV-associated TCR beta chains appeared HLA-restricted, with HLA associations seemingly driven largely by CMV exposure. An earlier analysis of 587 of the donors showed that most TCR beta V segments appeared in productive rearrangements either about 90% or about 30% of the time, which broadly matched IMGT annotations. CMV serostatus was the only immune exposure information available for the cohort. In a later analysis, some 18,000 TCR beta sequences were associated with specific HLA alleles at a false discovery rate of 0.05. A later analysis found that HLA-associated TCR beta chains were more clonally expanded and had lower generation probabilities than equally common non-associated chains. In the study, around 150 TCR beta chains were listed as associated with cytomegalovirus. A few of the identified cytomegalovirus-associated TCR beta chains were confirmed in vitro to be specific for cytomegalovirus antigens. Only TCR beta chains were sequenced in this cohort, and the absence of alpha or paired-chain data limited detectable features. Approximately 16 rarely observed V segments, including chromosome 9 orphons, were excluded from the earlier analysis of approximately 500 of the donors because counts were too low. Strong co-occurrence of HLA alleles, especially DR and DQ, made assigning TCR associations to individual alleles difficult. According to the authors, the approach could potentially be generalized to other disease states and immunological phenotypes. Across donors, most TCR sequences were observed very rarely, whereas some public TCRs were present in many individuals. A further reported finding was that TCR beta sequences accurately predicted the HLA-A and HLA-B alleles for most subjects in the first cohort. Linkage disequilibrium might explain the correlated functional status among segregating V segments, but an unknown experimental factor could not be ruled out. Because some donors lacked HLA typing at each locus, the association tests relied only on the typed subset. The 87-base-pair reads could not distinguish some IMGT-functional V segments, including TRBV6-2 and TRBV6-3, so those segments were excluded. A cluster of highly shared sequence variants was judged likely to represent a technical artifact of the sequencing pipeline. In a later analysis, several top co-occurrence clusters were reported to appear linked to parvovirus B19, influenza, CMV and Epstein-Barr virus. V-gene and J-gene trimming of TCR beta chains was associated with a missense DCLRE1C variant in a later genetic analysis, and the association was replicated in an independent cohort.

Library creation used the immunoSEQ multiplex PCR assay. The multiplex PCR relied on a mix of 60 forward primers for TCR Vbeta segments and 13 reverse primers for TCR Jbeta segments. A multiplex PCR assay on genomic DNA amplified the CDR3 region of rearranged TCR beta genes. On the Illumina HiSeq System, the amplified TCR beta libraries were sequenced as 87-base-pair reads. From the authors' description of their analysis: Across the 666 repertoires, a later analysis counted roughly 77 million unique TCR beta chains, 8.5 million to 12 million of which were shared by at least two donors. To remove PCR and sequencing errors, raw reads were error-corrected and collapsed into unique sequences using a nearest-neighbor algorithm that merged closely related sequences. To assign V, D and J gene segments, CDR3 sequences were aligned to IMGT reference sequences. For a sequence to be retained, at least a six-nucleotide match to both a V gene segment and a J gene segment was required. Rearrangements were classified as productive when the CDR3 lacked stop codons and remained in frame with V and J, and all other rearrangements were classified as non-productive. Following IMGT convention, CDR3 was defined as the stretch from the second conserved V-encoded cysteine up to the conserved J-encoded phenylalanine. The earlier analysis of 587 of the donors excluded sequences that lacked an unambiguous match to a single V gene segment. In an earlier analysis of 500 to 750 of the donors, V segments were called functional above 56.7% productive rearrangements and were called segregating when the between-donor standard deviation exceeded 5%. A statistical classification framework was developed to diagnose cytomegalovirus status using the catalog of TCR beta chain sequences. A later analysis assigned V and J genes by comparing TCR nucleotide sequences with IMGT/GENE-DB human TR gene sequences. A later analysis assigned CDR3 sequences and most-parsimonious VDJ recombination scenarios with the TCRdist pipeline. In a later analysis, each TCR beta chain was defined by its CDR3 amino acid sequence together with its V-gene family, and reads lacking a unique V-gene family were excluded. As a way to deal with suspected cross-contamination and a sequencing artifact, a later analysis dropped over 550 nucleotide sequences that were highly shared and had low generation probability. In a later analysis, a clonal expansion index was calculated for each public chain from normalized within-repertoire ranks of inferred template counts. Generation probabilities in a later analysis came from a VDJ recombination model fitted to out-of-frame rearrangements, and those results were checked against IGoR. In a later analysis, hypergeometric tests were used to score TCR-TCR, TCR-HLA and TCR-CMV co-occurrence, with a repertoire-size bias correction applied to TCR pairs. In a later analysis, false discovery rates were estimated by permuting HLA or CMV assignments 20 times. In a later analysis, co-occurring TCRs were grouped using DBSCAN, with TCRdist sequence similarity added in when clustering inside HLA-allele-positive subsets. Repertoires with fewer than 30,000 or more than 120,000 public chains were left out of co-occurrence clustering, as were several repertoires with anomalous nucleotide sharing. The table was pulled from immuneACCESS by TCRdb, which kept in-frame rearrangements only. Such tables lose some clones; where checked, under half of the loss comes from unresolved V genes, and the rest has no known cause. V, J and clone size are taken as reported in that table, and D and trimming were inferred from the DNA itself. This sample has approximately 220,000 clones in its table, and about 79% of those were observed once. The ten largest clones take up 1.5% to 2% of the sample.

The CDR3 starts with the cysteine, ends with the phenylalanine, and has 14 residues. Only CDR3 DNA is held: 42 bases, read in frame from base 1. CDR1 and CDR2 are drawn from the germline V gene: SGDLS, YYNGEE. The cohort was made up of under 800 healthy bone marrow donors. At the time of sampling, every cohort member was nominally healthy, though immune exposures that went unrecorded were likely present. The donor was CMV seronegative and belonged to the group of around 350 seronegative cohort members. Every donor gave a peripheral blood sample, and the peripheral blood mononuclear cells from that sample were used for TCR beta sequencing. Genomic DNA extraction from the blood cell samples was performed with the Qiagen DNeasy Blood Extraction Kit. As concerns this clone: Its antigen specificity is not known. Base qualities are missing; no much larger clone stands one base away.

The chain is assembled from TRBV9 and TRBJ2-5; 7 central nucleotides agree with TRBD1. The J call is in doubt because the DNA end fits TRBJ2-7 better. This receptor was taken from a male donor in good health and CMV-seronegative. The sample taken for sequencing was PBMCs. The bases are TGTGCCAGCAGCGGACAGGGCGTCTTCCACGAGCAGTACTTC. Its coded protein is CASSGQGVFHEQYF.